This T cell receptor (beta chain) originates from a study of T cell changes during pregnancy in multiple sclerosis. Only in-frame clones appear in the TCRdb table, and some are missing; sequencing was by immunoSEQ multiplex PCR. The sample has roughly 110,000 clones, about 90% seen once. Germline V gene sequence: CDR1 LNHDA, CDR2 SQIVND (reference sequence). CDR3 length: 13 residues. J lost 0 bases, V lost 6 bases, and 2 bases had no gene match. V gene TRBV19 combines with J gene TRBJ2-7; 7 bases agree with TRBD1. This sample comprised peripheral blood, obtained before pregnancy. The receptor was isolated from a female donor with multiple sclerosis, enrolled in a pregnancy study. The CDR3 loop is CASSRDSSYEQYF. In nucleotides, the CDR3 is TGTGCCAGTAGCAGGGACAGCTCCTACGAGCAGTACTTC. The full variable domain, completed using reference TRBV19 and TRBJ2-7, is DGGITQSPKYLFRKEGQNVTLSCEQNLNHDAMYWYRQDPGQGLRLIYYSQIVNDFQKGDIAEGYSVSREKKESFPLTVTSAQKNPTAFYLCASSRDSSYEQYFGPGTRLTVT.